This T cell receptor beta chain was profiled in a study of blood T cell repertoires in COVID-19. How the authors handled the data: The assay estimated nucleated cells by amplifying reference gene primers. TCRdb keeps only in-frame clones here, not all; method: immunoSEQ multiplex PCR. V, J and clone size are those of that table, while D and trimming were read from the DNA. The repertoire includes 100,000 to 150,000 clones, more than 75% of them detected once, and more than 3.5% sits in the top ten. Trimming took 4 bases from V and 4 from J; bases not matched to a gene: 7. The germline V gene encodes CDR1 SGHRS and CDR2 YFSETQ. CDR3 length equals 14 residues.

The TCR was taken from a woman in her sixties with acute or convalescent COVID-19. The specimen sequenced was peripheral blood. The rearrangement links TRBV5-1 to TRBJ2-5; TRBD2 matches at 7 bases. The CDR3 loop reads CASSRSGVGETQYF. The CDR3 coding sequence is TGCGCCAGCAGCCGGAGCGGGGTAGGAGAGACCCAGTACTTC.